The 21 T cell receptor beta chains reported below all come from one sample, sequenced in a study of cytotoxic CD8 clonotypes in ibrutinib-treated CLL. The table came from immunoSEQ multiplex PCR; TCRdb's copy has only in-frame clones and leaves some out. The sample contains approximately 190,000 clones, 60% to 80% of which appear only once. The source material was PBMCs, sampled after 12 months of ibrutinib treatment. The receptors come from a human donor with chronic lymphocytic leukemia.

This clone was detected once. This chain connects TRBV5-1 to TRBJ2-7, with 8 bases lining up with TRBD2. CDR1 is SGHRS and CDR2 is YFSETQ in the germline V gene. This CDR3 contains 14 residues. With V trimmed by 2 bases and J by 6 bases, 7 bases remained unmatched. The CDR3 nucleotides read TGCGCCAGCAGCTTCGGGACTAGTTCGGGCGAGCAGTACTTC. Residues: CASSFGTSSGEQYF.

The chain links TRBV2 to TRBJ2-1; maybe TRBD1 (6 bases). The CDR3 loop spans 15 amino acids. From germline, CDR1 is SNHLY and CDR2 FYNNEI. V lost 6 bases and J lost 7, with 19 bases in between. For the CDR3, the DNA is TGTGCCAGCAGCCTGGCTGGGACAATTATGAATGAGCAGTTCTTC. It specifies CASSLAGTIMNEQFF.

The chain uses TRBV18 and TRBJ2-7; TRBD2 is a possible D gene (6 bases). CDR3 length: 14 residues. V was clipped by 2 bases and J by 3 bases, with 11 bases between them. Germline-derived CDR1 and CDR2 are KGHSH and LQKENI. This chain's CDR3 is CASSPYGGNYEQYF. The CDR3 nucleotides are TGTGCCAGCTCACCATACGGAGGGAACTACGAGCAGTACTTC.

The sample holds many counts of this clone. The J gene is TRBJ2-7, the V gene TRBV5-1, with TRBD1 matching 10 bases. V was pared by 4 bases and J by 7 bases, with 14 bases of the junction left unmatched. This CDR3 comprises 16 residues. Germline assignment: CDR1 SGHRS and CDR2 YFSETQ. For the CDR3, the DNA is TGCGCCAGCAGCCTGACTATGAGTGGGACAGGGGAAGAGCAGTACTTC. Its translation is CASSLTMSGTGEEQYF.

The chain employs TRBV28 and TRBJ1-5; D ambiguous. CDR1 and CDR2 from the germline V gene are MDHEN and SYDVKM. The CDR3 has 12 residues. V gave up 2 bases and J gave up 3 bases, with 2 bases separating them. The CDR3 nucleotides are TGTGCCAGCAGTTTACTCAATCAGCCCCAGCATTTT. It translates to CASSLLNQPQHF.

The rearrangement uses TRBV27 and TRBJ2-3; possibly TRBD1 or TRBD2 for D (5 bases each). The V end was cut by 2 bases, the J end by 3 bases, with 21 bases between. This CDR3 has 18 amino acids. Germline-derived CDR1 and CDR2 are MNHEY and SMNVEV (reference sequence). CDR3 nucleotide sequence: TGTGCCAGCAGTTTACAGACGACCGGGACCGGTAGGACAGATACGCAGTATTTT. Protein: CASSLQTTGTGRTDTQYF.

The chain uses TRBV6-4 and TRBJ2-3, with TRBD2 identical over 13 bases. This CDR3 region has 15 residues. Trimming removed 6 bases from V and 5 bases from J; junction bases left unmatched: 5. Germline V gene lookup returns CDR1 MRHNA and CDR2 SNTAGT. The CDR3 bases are TGTGCCAGCAGCCGGACTAGCGGGAGTGGAGATACGCAGTATTTT. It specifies CASSRTSGSGDTQYF.

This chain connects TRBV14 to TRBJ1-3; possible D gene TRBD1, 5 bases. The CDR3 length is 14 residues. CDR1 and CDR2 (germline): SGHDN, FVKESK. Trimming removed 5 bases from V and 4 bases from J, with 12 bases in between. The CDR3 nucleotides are TGTGCCAGCAGCACGAGTAGGGGAGGAAACACCATATATTTT. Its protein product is CASSTSRGGNTIYF.

The CDR3 region is CASRGQGATEAFF. CDR3 in DNA: TGTGCCAGCAGGGGACAGGGGGCCACTGAAGCTTTCTTT. V usage is TRBV7-9 and J usage is TRBJ1-1, with TRBD1 identical over 12 bases. V trimming: 6 bases; J trimming: 4 bases; junction bases outside the gene matches: 0. Per the germline V gene, CDR1 is SEHNR and CDR2 is FQNEAQ (reference sequence). This CDR3 region has 13 residues.

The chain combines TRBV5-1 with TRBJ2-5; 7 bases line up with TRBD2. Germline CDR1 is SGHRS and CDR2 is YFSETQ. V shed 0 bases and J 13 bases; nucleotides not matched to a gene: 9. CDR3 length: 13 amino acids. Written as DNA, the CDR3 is TGCGCCAGCAGCTTGGCGGGACTAAGTTCATGGTACTTC. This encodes CASSLAGLSSWYF.

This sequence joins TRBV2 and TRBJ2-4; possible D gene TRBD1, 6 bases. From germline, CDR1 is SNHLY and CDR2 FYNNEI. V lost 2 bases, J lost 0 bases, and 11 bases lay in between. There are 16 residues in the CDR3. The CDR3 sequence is CASSEWGPLAKNIQYF. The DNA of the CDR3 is TGTGCCAGCAGTGAATGGGGGCCGCTAGCCAAAAACATTCAGTACTTC.

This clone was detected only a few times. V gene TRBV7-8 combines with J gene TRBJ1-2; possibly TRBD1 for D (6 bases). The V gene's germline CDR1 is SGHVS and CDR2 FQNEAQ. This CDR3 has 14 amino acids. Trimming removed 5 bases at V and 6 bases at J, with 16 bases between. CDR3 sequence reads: CASSASTGSDGYTF. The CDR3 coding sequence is TGTGCCAGCAGCGCTTCGACAGGATCGGATGGCTACACCTTC.

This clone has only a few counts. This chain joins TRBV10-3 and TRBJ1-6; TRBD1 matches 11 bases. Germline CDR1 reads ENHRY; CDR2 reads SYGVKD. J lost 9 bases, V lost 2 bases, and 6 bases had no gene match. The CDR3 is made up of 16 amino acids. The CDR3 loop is CAISEPIGTGGSPLHF. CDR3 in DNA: TGTGCCATCAGTGAGCCCATAGGGACAGGGGGTTCACCCCTCCACTTT.

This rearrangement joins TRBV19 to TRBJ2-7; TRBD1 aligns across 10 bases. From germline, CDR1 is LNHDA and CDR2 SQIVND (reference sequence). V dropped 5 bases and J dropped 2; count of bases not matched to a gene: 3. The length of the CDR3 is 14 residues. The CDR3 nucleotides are TGTGCCAGTAGTTCCGGACAGGGGGCCTACGAGCAGTACTTC. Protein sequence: CASSSGQGAYEQYF.

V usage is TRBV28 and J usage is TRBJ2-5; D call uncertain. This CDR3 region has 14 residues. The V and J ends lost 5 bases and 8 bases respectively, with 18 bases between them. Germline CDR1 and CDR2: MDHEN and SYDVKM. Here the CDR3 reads CASSLSISGDTQYF. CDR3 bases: TGTGCCAGCAGTCTCTCTATATCCGGTGATACCCAGTACTTC.

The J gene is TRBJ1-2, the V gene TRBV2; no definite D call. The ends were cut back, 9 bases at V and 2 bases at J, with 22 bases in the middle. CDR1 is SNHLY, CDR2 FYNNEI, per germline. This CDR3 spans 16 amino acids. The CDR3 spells CASDQFGLPGNYGYTF. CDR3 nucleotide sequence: TGTGCCAGTGATCAGTTCGGACTGCCAGGCAACTATGGCTACACCTTC.

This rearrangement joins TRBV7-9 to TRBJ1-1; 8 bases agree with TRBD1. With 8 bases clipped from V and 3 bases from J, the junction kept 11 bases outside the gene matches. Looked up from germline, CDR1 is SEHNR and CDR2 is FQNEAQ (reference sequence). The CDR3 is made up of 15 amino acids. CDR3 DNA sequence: TGTGCCAGCGATCCAGGACAGGGTCTCGACACTGAAGCTTTCTTT. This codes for CASDPGQGLDTEAFF.

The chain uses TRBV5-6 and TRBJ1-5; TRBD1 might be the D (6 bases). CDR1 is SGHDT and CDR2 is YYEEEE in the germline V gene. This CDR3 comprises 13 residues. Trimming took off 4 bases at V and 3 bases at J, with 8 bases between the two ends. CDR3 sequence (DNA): TGTGCCAGCAGCCAGGGGATCAATCAGCCCCAGCATTTT. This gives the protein CASSQGINQPQHF. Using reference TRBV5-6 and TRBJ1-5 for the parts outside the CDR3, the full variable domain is DAGVTQSPTHLIKTRGQQVTLRCSPKSGHDTVSWYQQALGQGPQFIFQYYEEEERQRGNFPDRFSGHQFPNYSSELNVNALLLGDSALYLCASSQGINQPQHFGDGTRLSIL.

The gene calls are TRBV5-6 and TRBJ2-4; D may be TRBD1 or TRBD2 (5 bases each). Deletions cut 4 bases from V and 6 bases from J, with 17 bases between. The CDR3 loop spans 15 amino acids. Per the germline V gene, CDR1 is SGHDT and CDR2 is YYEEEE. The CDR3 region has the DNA TGTGCCAGCAGCCTCACCGGGACGGCAGGAAACATTCAGTACTTC. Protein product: CASSLTGTAGNIQYF.

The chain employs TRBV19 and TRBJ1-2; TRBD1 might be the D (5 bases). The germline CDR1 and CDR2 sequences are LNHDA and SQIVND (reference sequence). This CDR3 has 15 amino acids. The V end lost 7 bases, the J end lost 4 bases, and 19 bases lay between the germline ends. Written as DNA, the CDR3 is TGTGCCAGTACCCTATCTCCTGGGGGGGTCTATGGCTACACCTTC. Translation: CASTLSPGGVYGYTF.

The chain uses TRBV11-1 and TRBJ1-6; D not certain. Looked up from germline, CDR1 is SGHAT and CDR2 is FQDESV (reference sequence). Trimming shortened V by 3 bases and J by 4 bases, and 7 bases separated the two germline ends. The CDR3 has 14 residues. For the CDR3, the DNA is TGTGCCAGCAGCTTCGGAGAGTATAATTCACCCCTCCACTTT. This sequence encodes CASSFGEYNSPLHF.